A selection of T cell receptor beta chains follows, all from one sample in a study of cytomegalovirus exposure and HLA in healthy donors. Clones were sequenced by immunoSEQ multiplex PCR, and TCRdb holds only the in-frame ones, with some missing. The table lists about 150,000 clones, around two thirds of them singletons. Input material: PBMCs. These receptors all stem from a man between 18 and 35 years old in good health and CMV-seropositive. Both conserved end residues are part of each CDR3. The D gene is left open where the match is weak.

j_call v_call d_call cdr3_aa cdr3_nt
TRBJ2-2 TRBV19 - CASSASDTGELFF TGTGCCAGTAGTGCTTCGGACACCGGGGAGCTGTTTTTT
TRBJ2-2 TRBV10-3 - CAISESTGVNTGELFF TGTGCCATCAGTGAGTCGACGGGGGTTAACACCGGGGAGCTGTTTTTT
TRBJ2-2 TRBV4-2 TRBD1 CASSQGADTGELFF TGTGCCAGCTCCCAGGGGGCGGACACCGGGGAGCTGTTTTTT
TRBJ1-6 TRBV7-9 - CASSFPILEAPNSPLHF TGTGCCAGCAGCTTCCCCATCTTGGAGGCCCCCAATTCACCCCTCCACTTT
TRBJ1-2 TRBV7-2 - CASSLVAGVGYTF TGTGCCAGCAGCTTAGTGGCCGGGGTAGGCTACACCTTC
TRBJ1-4 TRBV18 - CASSPLSPGGGEKLFF TGTGCCAGCTCACCACTCAGTCCCGGGGGTGGTGAAAAACTGTTTTTT
TRBJ1-3 TRBV5-4 TRBD1 CASSIRGNSGNTIYF TGTGCCAGCAGCATCAGGGGGAACTCTGGAAACACCATATATTTT
TRBJ2-1 TRBV5-1 - CASSTRHNSYNEQFF TGCGCCAGCAGTACGCGACACAACTCCTACAATGAGCAGTTCTTC
TRBJ1-2 TRBV21-1 - CASSKWQGEPYGYTF TGTGCCAGCAGCAAGTGGCAGGGGGAACCCTATGGCTACACCTTC
TRBJ2-7 TRBV10-2 TRBD2 CASSESTSLPYEQYF TGCGCCAGCAGTGAGTCGACTAGCCTGCCCTACGAGCAGTACTTC
TRBJ1-1 TRBV7-6 TRBD1 CASSSRGQTEAFF TGTGCCAGCAGCTCCAGGGGGCAGACTGAAGCTTTCTTT